The 25 T cell receptor beta chains below all came from one sample that was sequenced in a study of shared clonotypes between healthy human individuals. Libraries were prepared by immunoSEQ multiplex PCR; TCRdb keeps only in-frame clonotypes and omits some of them. The table lists about 2.4 million clones, 93% of them singletons. Specimen: naive CD4+ T cells from PBMCs. Subset: CD45RA+ positively selected. Source of these receptors: a man between 18 and 35 years old in good health. Some clones in this sample may be carry-over from other donors' samples.

The chain employs TRBV11-1 and TRBJ1-1; 9 bases fit TRBD1. The CDR3 spans 16 residues. V lost 1 base, J lost 1 base, and 4 bases stayed unmatched. Germline V gene lookup returns CDR1 SGHAT and CDR2 FQDESV (reference sequence). The CDR3 loop reads CASSLEQGATNTEAFF. CDR3 nucleotide sequence: TGTGCCAGCAGCTTAGAACAGGGGGCAACGAACACTGAAGCTTTCTTT.

The chain couples TRBV2 to TRBJ2-5, with TRBD2 matching over 8 bases. Per germline, CDR1 SNHLY and CDR2 FYNNEI. The CDR3 extends over 14 amino acids. V lost 5 bases and J lost 5; bases outside the gene matches: 7. The CDR3 sequence: CASSPLAATETQYF. The CDR3 nucleotides read TGTGCCAGCAGTCCACTAGCGGCCACGGAGACCCAGTACTTC.

This clone showed up just once. This sequence joins TRBV5-5 and TRBJ2-7, with TRBD1 matching 7 bases. Germline V gene lookup returns CDR1 SGHKS and CDR2 YYEKEE (reference sequence). V lost 4 bases and J lost 3; bases outside the gene matches: 4. This CDR3 contains 13 residues. The CDR3 region is CASSQRDSYEQYF. DNA of the CDR3: TGTGCCAGCAGCCAGAGGGACAGCTACGAGCAGTACTTC.

The chain couples TRBV6-1 to TRBJ1-3, with D maybe TRBD1 (5 bases). The germline gives CDR1 MNHNS, CDR2 SASEGT. Between the trimmed V and J ends, which lost 3 bases and 1 base, there was a span of 7 bases. This CDR3 region has 14 residues. As DNA, the CDR3 is TGTGCCAGCAGTGATGGGGGGTCTGGAAACACCATATATTTT. Translation: CASSDGGSGNTIYF.

The V gene is TRBV2, the J gene TRBJ1-5; tentatively, D is TRBD1 (5 bases). Deletions cut 6 bases from V and 4 bases from J, with 13 bases between. This CDR3 has 14 residues. Germline V CDR1 and CDR2: SNHLY, FYNNEI. This CDR3 reads CASSPDTSNQPQHF. The DNA of the CDR3 is TGTGCCAGCAGCCCGGACACCTCAAATCAGCCCCAGCATTTT.

This sequence joins TRBV27 and TRBJ2-3, with 9 bases lining up with TRBD2. There are 16 residues in the CDR3. Per the germline V gene, CDR1 is MNHEY and CDR2 is SMNVEV (reference sequence). Trimming took 3 bases from V and 5 from J; bases not matched to a gene: 9. CDR3 in DNA: TGTGCCAGCAGTTTGGGCGGGGAAGCGGGGGGAGATACGCAGTATTTT. Its protein is CASSLGGEAGGDTQYF.

Comment on this clone: Additional DNA sequences in this sample encode the identical CDR3. The V gene is TRBV29-1, the J gene TRBJ2-5, with TRBD2 matching 10 bases. V lost 7 bases, J lost 4 bases, and 3 bases stayed unmatched. CDR1 and CDR2 from the germline V gene are SQVTM and ANQGSEA. The CDR3 length is 12 residues. The CDR3 loop reads CSARLAGETQYF. CDR3 DNA: TGCAGCGCTCGACTAGCGGGAGAGACCCAGTACTTC.

The chain carries TRBV7-9 and TRBJ1-4, with D possibly matching TRBD1 (5 bases). In germline, CDR1 is SEHNR, CDR2 FQNEAQ (reference sequence). The V end was cut by 5 bases, the J end by 2 bases, with 18 bases between. CDR3 size: 17 residues. The CDR3: CASSPGEGGTTNEKLFF. The CDR3 DNA sequence: TGTGCCAGCAGCCCAGGAGAAGGCGGGACGACTAATGAAAAACTGTTTTTT.

Concerning this clone itself: The identical CDR3 is also encoded by other nucleotide sequences in the sample. This sequence joins TRBV20-1 and TRBJ1-1; the D is unclear. Per the germline V gene, CDR1 is DFQATT and CDR2 is SNEGSKA (reference sequence). The CDR3 loop spans 11 amino acids. Trimming removed 2 bases from V and 3 bases from J, with 4 bases in between. CDR3 DNA: TGCAGTGCTAGAATAGACACTGAAGCTTTCTTT. As protein: CSARIDTEAFF.

This chain links TRBV5-1 with TRBJ1-1; no firm D call. The V and J ends lost 1 base and 5 bases respectively, with 15 bases between them. This CDR3 is built from 15 residues. The germline gives CDR1 SGHRS, CDR2 YFSETQ. The CDR3 DNA reads TGCGCCAGCAGCTTGCAGAGTTGGGCGTGGACTGAAGCTTTCTTT. It translates to CASSLQSWAWTEAFF.

DNA for the CDR3: TGTGCCAGCAGCTTGGGGCCCCTCAGGTTTTCCTACGAGCAGTACTTC. Protein sequence: CASSLGPLRFSYEQYF. V usage is TRBV5-4 and J usage is TRBJ2-7; D is unresolved. The germline gives CDR1 SGHNT, CDR2 YYREEE (reference sequence). The length of the CDR3 is 16 residues. Trimming stripped 0 bases from V and 1 base from J, with 14 bases between.

This clone was found a few times. This chain uses TRBV7-2 with TRBJ1-1, with D perhaps TRBD1 (5 bases). Deletions cut 5 bases from V and 10 bases from J, with 14 bases between. The length of the CDR3 is 12 residues. Looked up from germline, CDR1 is SGHTA and CDR2 is FQGNSA. The DNA for the CDR3 is TGTGCCAGCAGCAAGGCCGGGGGGTTAGCTTTCTTT. Its protein product is CASSKAGGLAFF. The full variable domain, its missing parts supplied by reference TRBV7-2 and TRBJ1-1, is GAGVSQSPSNKVTEKGKDVELRCDPISGHTALYWYRQSLGQGLEFLIYFQGNSAPDKSGLPSDRFSAERTGGSVSTLTIQRTQQEDSAVYLCASSKAGGLAFFGQGTRLTVV.

The chain has TRBV6-5 and TRBJ2-4; D tentatively reads TRBD1 or TRBD2 (7 bases each). V gave up 4 bases and J gave up 8 bases, with 18 bases separating them. Germline V gives CDR1 MNHEY, CDR2 SVGAGI. This CDR3 contains 15 residues. In nucleotides, the CDR3 is TGTGCCAGCAGTTCCCCAGGGGGGGATAGGGACATTCAGTACTTC. Its protein product is CASSSPGGDRDIQYF.

The rearrangement joins TRBV27 to TRBJ2-7, with TRBD2 matching 13 bases. Trimming took 5 bases from V and 1 from J; bases not matched to a gene: 8. The CDR3 extends over 17 amino acids. Germline V gene lookup returns CDR1 MNHEY and CDR2 SMNVEV (reference sequence). The CDR3 loop reads CASSQLAGGQGSYEQYF. The CDR3 DNA is TGTGCCAGCAGTCAACTAGCGGGAGGGCAAGGATCCTACGAGCAGTACTTC.

Details on this clone: The identical CDR3 is also encoded by other nucleotide sequences in the sample. The chain joins TRBV5-1 to TRBJ2-3; 16 bases are shared with TRBD2. The CDR3 has 18 amino acids. J was trimmed by 1 base and V by 3 bases; bases with no gene match: 5. CDR1 is SGHRS and CDR2 is YFSETQ in the germline V gene. As DNA, the CDR3 is TGCGCCAGCAGCTCGGGACTAGCGGGAGGGCCGGGCACAGATACGCAGTATTTT. Protein sequence: CASSSGLAGGPGTDTQYF. The whole variable domain, remainder taken from reference TRBV5-1 and TRBJ2-3, is KAGVTQTPRYLIKTRGQQVTLSCSPISGHRSVSWYQQTPGQGLQFLFEYFSETQRNKGNFPGRFSGRQFSNSRSEMNVSTLELGDSALYLCASSSGLAGGPGTDTQYFGPGTRLTVL.

The rearrangement joins TRBV6-5 to TRBJ1-2, with 7 bases lining up with TRBD1. Germline V lookup: CDR1 MNHEY, CDR2 SVGAGI. The CDR3 has 13 residues. Germline trimming cut 7 bases from V and 3 bases from J; bases unmatched to any gene: 5. CDR3: CASKRQGYYGYTF. DNA of the CDR3: TGTGCCAGCAAAAGACAGGGATACTATGGCTACACCTTC.

This chain links TRBV19 with TRBJ2-1, with D possibly matching TRBD1 (5 bases). The ends were cut back, 4 bases at V and 0 bases at J, with 19 bases in the middle. Germline lookup yields CDR1 LNHDA and CDR2 SQIVND (reference sequence). The length of the CDR3 is 18 residues. This CDR3 reads CASSTLTQGLGSYNEQFF. In DNA form, the CDR3 reads TGTGCCAGTAGTACACTAACGCAGGGATTGGGCTCCTACAATGAGCAGTTCTTC. Looking up the rest from reference TRBV19 and TRBJ2-1 gives the full variable domain: DGGITQSPKYLFRKEGQNVTLSCEQNLNHDAMYWYRQDPGQGLRLIYYSQIVNDFQKGDIAEGYSVSREKKESFPLTVTSAQKNPTAFYLCASSTLTQGLGSYNEQFFGPGTRLTVL.

The V call is TRBV5-6, the J call TRBJ2-3; D may correspond to TRBD1 or TRBD2 (6 bases each). In germline, CDR1 is SGHDT, CDR2 YYEEEE. CDR3 length equals 16 residues. Trimming removed 6 bases at V and 0 bases at J, with 17 bases between. The CDR3 coding sequence is TGTGCCAGCACTAAGGGGGGTAGCAGGAGCACAGATACGCAGTATTTT. The encoded protein is CASTKGGSRSTDTQYF.

On this clone itself: Just one base apart from a much larger clone, this may be a read error. This sample also contains other DNA sequences that code for the same CDR3. V and J are TRBV11-3 and TRBJ2-5, with unresolved D. The CDR3 has 11 amino acids. Germline-derived CDR1 and CDR2 are SGHNT and YENEEA. Trimming pared 3 bases from V and 4 bases from J, leaving 3 bases between. The CDR3 nucleotides read TGTGCCAGCAGCTTGGGAGAGACCCAGTACTTC. Translated: CASSLGETQYF. Full variable domain (missing parts from reference TRBV11-3 and TRBJ2-5): EAGVVQSPRYKIIEKKQPVAFWCNPISGHNTLYWYLQNLGQGPELLIRYENEEAVDDSQLPKDRFSAERLKGVDSTLKIQPAELGDSAVYLCASSLGETQYFGPGTRLLVL.

The chain joins TRBV7-9 to TRBJ2-1; D possibly corresponds to TRBD1 (6 bases). The V end was cut by 5 bases, the J end by 0 bases, with 17 bases between. There are 17 residues in the CDR3. Germline-derived CDR1 and CDR2 are SEHNR and FQNEAQ (reference sequence). The CDR3 is CASSPELGASSYNEQFF. The CDR3 region has the DNA TGTGCCAGCAGCCCAGAGCTGGGGGCGAGCTCCTACAATGAGCAGTTCTTC.

Comment on this clone: The germline gene is not matched at one end of the junction; a read error may be the cause. This chain joins TRBV6-1 and TRBJ2-4; 8 positions agree with TRBD1. Germline assignment: CDR1 MNHNS and CDR2 SASEGT. CDR3 length equals 13 residues. The chain's CDR3 is CASSEGQGYIQYF. CDR3 in DNA: TGTGCCAGCAGCGAAGGACAGGGCTACATTCAGTACTTC.

The chain recombines TRBV7-8 with TRBJ2-5; 7 bases are shared with TRBD2. V trimming: 1 base; J trimming: 5 bases; junction bases outside the gene matches: 7. CDR3 size: 15 residues. Germline values: CDR1 SGHVS, CDR2 FQNEAQ. The CDR3 reads CASSLEQGGWETQYF. The CDR3 coding sequence is TGTGCCAGCAGCTTAGAGCAGGGAGGGTGGGAGACCCAGTACTTC.

This chain connects TRBV25-1 to TRBJ2-5, with D tentatively TRBD1 (6 bases). CDR3 size: 13 residues. The V gene's germline CDR1 is MGHDK and CDR2 SYGVNS. V was shortened by 3 bases and J by 5 bases, with 10 bases between the two germline ends. CDR3: CASSDRGSETQYF. As DNA, the CDR3 is TGTGCCAGCAGTGACAGGGGTTCTGAGACCCAGTACTTC.

This chain uses TRBV9 with TRBJ1-1; 8 positions agree with TRBD1. The CDR3 loop spans 14 amino acids. Germline-derived CDR1 and CDR2 are SGDLS and YYNGEE. The V and J ends lost 3 bases and 4 bases, in that order; junction bases with no gene match: 5. The CDR3 sequence: CASSASTGATEAFF. CDR3 DNA: TGTGCCAGCAGCGCCTCGACAGGGGCCACTGAAGCTTTCTTT.

With respect to this clone: This CDR3 is also generated by other DNA sequences in the sample. V usage is TRBV7-3 and J usage is TRBJ2-6; D is possibly TRBD2 (5 bases). Germline V lookup: CDR1 SGHTA, CDR2 FQGTGA. V lost 2 bases, J lost 0 bases, and 8 bases lay in between. The CDR3 is 16 residues long. In nucleotides, the CDR3 is TGTGCCAGCAGCTTATCGGCGGGCTCTGGGGCCAACGTCCTGACTTTC. This sequence encodes CASSLSAGSGANVLTF.